The T cell receptor beta chain under discussion was sequenced for a study of blood T cell repertoires in COVID-19. Study-level background: The United States, Italy and Spain supplied acute and convalescent COVID-19 samples. In each case, the material was cDNA or gDNA derived from T cells, B-cell-depleted T cells, or PBMCs.

Per the original methods: From reference gene primer amplification, estimates of nucleated cell counts were derived. Sequenced by immunoSEQ multiplex PCR; TCRdb stores in-frame clones only, minus some. That table furnishes V, J and clone size, whereas the DNA furnished D and trimming. This table has around 240,000 clones, 82% appearing once. Trimming cost V 4 bases and J 5 bases, with 16 bases left between them. The CDR3 has 14 amino acids. From germline, CDR1 is SGHDT and CDR2 YYEEEE. The J gene is TRBJ2-7, the V gene TRBV5-6; D gene unclear. Sequences were obtained from peripheral blood. The receptor was derived from a woman aged 80 or older with acute or convalescent COVID-19. This CDR3 is CASSLPLLVDEQYF. The DNA of the CDR3 is TGTGCCAGCAGCCTCCCCCTACTCGTCGACGAGCAGTACTTC.